This entry is about one T cell receptor beta chain. Its antigen is undetermined. Other DNA sequences in the same sample also yield this CDR3. Repertoires were generated with immunoSEQ multiplex PCR, while TCRdb's copy carries only in-frame clones and drops some. This table has over a million clones, over 95% appearing once. Germline assignment: CDR1 SGDLS and CDR2 YYNGEE. Trimming took 2 bases from V and 6 from J, leaving 6 bases between them. CDR3 length: 12 amino acids. These data come from a study of shared clonotypes between healthy human individuals. Study conclusions and caveats: Rarefaction demonstrated incomplete sorted-subset sequencing despite large depth. Only blood was sampled; tissue repertoires likely differ. An expected dependence of interdonor clonotype sharing on sequencing depth was noted. Richness estimates generally favored naive over memory subsets.

The V and J genes are TRBV9 and TRBJ2-1; tentatively, D is TRBD2 (6 bases). The sequencing input was naive CD4+ T cells sorted from blood. Indicated subset: CD45RA+ positively selected. This clonotype was sampled from a man under 40 in good health. The CDR3 reads CASSVGLNEQFF. The DNA of the CDR3 is TGTGCCAGCAGCGTGGGACTCAATGAGCAGTTCTTC. The full variable domain, rest sourced from reference TRBV9 and TRBJ2-1, is DSGVTQTPKHLITATGQRVTLRCSPRSGDLSVYWYQQSLDQGLQFLIQYYNGEERAKGNILERFSAQQFPDLHSELNLSSLELGDSALYFCASSVGLNEQFFGPGTRLTVL.